Each of the 23 T cell receptor beta chains below was sequenced from the same sample in a study of Graves' ophthalmopathy and Graves' hyperthyroidism. RNA transcripts were the source from which TCR beta CDR3 regions were amplified. HTBI primers served in a first-round RT-PCR, which a second-round multiplex PCR followed. TCRdb re-called the multiplex PCR reads through MiXCR, storing one row per CDR3 protein. The profile shows 650,000 to 800,000 distinct CDR3 sequences, about two fifths of them singletons. Sequenced material: peripheral blood. The source is an adult man with Graves' ophthalmopathy.

This clonotype was picked up many times. The rearrangement links TRBV20-1 to TRBJ2-7; TRBD2 agrees at 8 bases. The CDR3 spans 15 residues. The V and J ends lost 6 bases and 4 bases, in that order; junction bases with no gene match: 14. Germline assignment: CDR1 DFQATT and CDR2 SNEGSKA (reference sequence). This CDR3 reads CSATKPGLVQYEQYF. The CDR3 DNA reads as TGCAGTGCCACCAAGCCGGGACTAGTCCAGTACGAGCAGTACTTC.

This chain uses TRBV25-1 with TRBJ2-7, with 9 bases matching TRBD1. From germline, CDR1 is MGHDK and CDR2 SYGVNS. The trim removed 6 bases at V and 6 bases at J, leaving 15 bases unmatched. This CDR3 region has 16 residues. The CDR3 is CASSSNPGQGIGEQYF. The CDR3 DNA is TGTGCCAGCAGCTCAAACCCGGGACAGGGTATTGGCGAGCAGTACTTC.

Comment on this clonotype: At one boundary the junction diverges from the germline segment, which might be a read error. J is TRBJ2-7 and V is TRBV24-1; D might be TRBD1 (6 bases). CDR3 length: 16 amino acids. Germline V lookup: CDR1 KGHDR, CDR2 SFDVKD. The DNA for the CDR3 is TGCGCCAGCAGCCAAGCCTATCTACAGGGATCCTACGAGCAGTACTTC. As protein: CASSQAYLQGSYEQYF.

The CDR3 loop reads CASSSGTGIGNTIYF. As DNA, the CDR3 is TGTGCCAGCTCATCCGGGACAGGGATTGGAAACACCATATATTTT. This rearrangement joins TRBV25-1 to TRBJ1-3; 9 bases are a match to TRBD1. This CDR3 spans 15 amino acids. The V gene's germline CDR1 is MGHDK and CDR2 SYGVNS. Losses at the gene ends were 8 bases for V and 3 bases for J; bases not matched to a gene: 8.

As regards this clonotype: A much larger clone lies a single base off, so this may be a read error. V is TRBV27 and J is TRBJ2-5, with D perhaps TRBD2 (5 bases). The V gene lost 11 bases and the J gene lost 4 bases, with 14 bases spanning the gap. The CDR3 is 12 residues long. CDR1 MNHEY and CDR2 SMNVEV come from the germline V gene (reference sequence). The CDR3 sequence is CACTGRGETQYF. The CDR3 DNA sequence: TGTGCCTGCACGGGCCGGGGAGAGACCCAGTACTTC.

V and J are TRBV19 and TRBJ1-4, with unresolved D. V lost 2 bases to trimming and J lost 2 bases, with 6 bases between them. The CDR3 is 14 amino acids. Germline values: CDR1 LNHDA, CDR2 SQIVND (reference sequence). The CDR3 is CASSISDTNEKLFF. The CDR3 nucleotides read TGTGCCAGTAGTATATCTGACACTAATGAAAAACTGTTTTTT.

There are many counts of this clonotype. The chain links TRBV7-8 to TRBJ1-1; no reliable D call. V lost 1 base, J lost 4 bases, and 19 bases lay in between. CDR1 and CDR2 from the germline V gene are SGHVS and FQNEAQ. This CDR3 is 17 amino acids long. CDR3 protein: CASSLGVNLMVGTEAFF. The CDR3 bases are TGTGCCAGCAGCTTAGGGGTAAATCTCATGGTGGGCACTGAAGCTTTCTTT.

About this clonotype itself: One junction end disagrees with the germline gene, perhaps due to a read error. The CDR3: CASSQGRHSGNTIYF. The CDR3, as DNA: TGCGCCAGCAGCCAAGGGCGGCATTCTGGAAACACCATATATTTT. The chain uses TRBV25-1 and TRBJ1-3; D gene ambiguous. Germline loops: CDR1 MGHDK, CDR2 SYGVNS. The CDR3 contains 15 residues.

This clonotype was observed once. The rearrangement joins TRBV25-1 to TRBJ1-2; D may be TRBD1 (6 bases). CDR1 and CDR2 from the germline V gene are MGHDK and SYGVNS. The CDR3 loop spans 15 amino acids. The CDR3 DNA sequence: TGTGCTAGAGTACCGGGACAAACAGGTCTAGGTGGCTACACCTTC. It yields the protein CARVPGQTGLGGYTF.

This clonotype was observed once. Just one base apart from a much larger clone, this may be a read error. As the CDR3 is not closed by the conserved phenylalanine or tryptophan, this likely results from a read error. V usage is TRBV20-1 and J usage is TRBJ1-5; no clear D gene. V was trimmed by 1 base and J by 0 bases, leaving 7 bases between them. The CDR3 has 14 residues. CDR1 is DFQATT, CDR2 SNEGSKA, per germline (reference sequence). DNA for the CDR3: TGCAGTGCTAGAGGTGATATTAGCAATCAGCCCCAGCATTCT. Translation gives CSARGDISNQPQHS.

This clonotype was counted many times. The chain links TRBV20-1 to TRBJ2-7; D unresolved. The length of the CDR3 is 13 residues. The germline CDR1 and CDR2 sequences are DFQATT and SNEGSKA (reference sequence). The ends were cut back, 1 base at V and 0 bases at J, with 7 bases in the middle. The CDR3 nucleotides read TGCAGTGCTAGAGTGCCGAACTCCTACGAGCAGTACTTC. Encoded protein: CSARVPNSYEQYF.

The chain has TRBV29-1 and TRBJ2-6, with unresolved D. Looked up from germline, CDR1 is SQVTM and CDR2 is ANQGSEA. The V and J ends lost 8 bases and 1 base respectively, with 9 bases between them. The CDR3 contains 13 residues. The CDR3 protein is CSLVGSGANVLTF. The CDR3 coding sequence is TGCAGCTTGGTAGGGTCTGGGGCCAACGTCCTGACTTTC.

A few counts support this clonotype. The chain joins TRBV20-1 to TRBJ1-1; D is undetermined. CDR3 size: 15 residues. Germline V CDR1 and CDR2: DFQATT, SNEGSKA (reference sequence). The V end was cut by 0 bases, the J end by 0 bases, with 11 bases between. Written as DNA, the CDR3 is TGCAGTGCTAGAGATCACAGTAATATGAACACTGAAGCTTTCTTT. Its translation: CSARDHSNMNTEAFF.

This clonotype has ten or more counts. The V call is TRBV19, the J call TRBJ1-5; D is perhaps TRBD1 (6 bases). The CDR3 spans 15 residues. Trimming stripped 5 bases from V and 0 bases from J, with 11 bases between. Per the germline V gene, CDR1 is LNHDA and CDR2 is SQIVND (reference sequence). The CDR3 is CASSPWGHSNQPQHF. The CDR3 DNA reads as TGTGCCAGTAGTCCCTGGGGGCATAGCAATCAGCCCCAGCATTTT.

The chain recombines TRBV6-5 with TRBJ1-1; 10 nucleotides line up with TRBD1. J was trimmed by 1 base and V by 6 bases; bases with no gene match: 8. Germline CDR1 is MNHEY and CDR2 is SVGAGI. The CDR3 is 16 amino acids. CDR3 nucleotide sequence: TGTGCCAGCAGGGCCGGACAGGGGGTTCCGAACACTGAAGCTTTCTTT. Translating gives CASRAGQGVPNTEAFF.

The gene calls are TRBV2 and TRBJ1-2; D is unresolved. Trimming cost V 5 bases and J 6 bases, with 19 bases left between them. Germline CDR1 reads SNHLY; CDR2 reads FYNNEI. This CDR3 has 15 residues. DNA for the CDR3: TGTGCCAGCAGTTTATTCGGGCTGGATGCTAATGGCTACACCTTC. It encodes CASSLFGLDANGYTF.

A few counts support this clonotype. The chain is built from TRBV9 and TRBJ1-5; D possibly corresponds to TRBD1 (5 bases). Germline CDR1 and CDR2: SGDLS and YYNGEE. The CDR3 consists of 15 residues. With 4 bases removed from V and 1 base from J, the gap between germline ends came to 12 bases. CDR3 amino acids: CASSQVGGSNQPQHF. As DNA, the CDR3 is TGTGCCAGCAGCCAAGTTGGGGGGAGCAATCAGCCCCAGCATTTT.

This clonotype occurred a few times. The chain is built from TRBV5-1 and TRBJ2-5; D tentatively fits TRBD1 or TRBD2 (6 bases each). Per the germline V gene, CDR1 is SGHRS and CDR2 is YFSETQ. Trimming stripped 0 bases from V and 0 bases from J, with 15 bases between. The CDR3 runs to 17 residues. The CDR3 spells CASSLVPGAPYQETQYF. DNA for the CDR3: TGCGCCAGCAGCTTGGTGCCGGGGGCCCCGTACCAAGAGACCCAGTACTTC.

Turning to this clonotype: Just one base apart from a much larger clone, this may be a read error. J is TRBJ1-4 and V is TRBV5-6; 7 positions agree with TRBD1. The J segment lost 7 bases and the V segment lost 5 bases, leaving 5 bases of the junction unmatched. The CDR3 sequence is 13 residues long. Germline values: CDR1 SGHDT, CDR2 YYEEEE. CDR3: CASRLTGSEKLFF. DNA for the CDR3: TGTGCCAGCAGACTGACAGGGTCTGAAAAACTGTTTTTT.

CDR3 sequence (DNA): TGTGCCAGCAGGCCGGGACTAGCGGGAGGCCACGAGCAGTACTTC. Translating gives CASRPGLAGGHEQYF. This chain connects TRBV2 to TRBJ2-7, with TRBD2 matching 15 bases. Germline lookup yields CDR1 SNHLY and CDR2 FYNNEI. V gave up 6 bases and J gave up 5 bases; unmatched junction bases: 5. This CDR3 is built from 15 residues.

The J gene is TRBJ2-5, the V gene TRBV7-3; TRBD2 matches at 16 bases. Trimming removed 5 bases from V and 5 bases from J; junction bases left unmatched: 11. In germline, CDR1 is SGHTA, CDR2 FQGTGA. The CDR3 has 18 residues. The CDR3 is CASSPQGLAGGVGETQYF. The CDR3 DNA sequence: TGTGCCAGCAGCCCGCAGGGACTAGCGGGAGGGGTCGGGGAGACCCAGTACTTC.

This clonotype was counted at least ten times. In DNA, the CDR3 is TGCGCCAGCAGCCAAGAATTCAGGAACACTGAAGCTTTCTTT. The encoded protein is CASSQEFRNTEAFF. The J gene is TRBJ1-1, the V gene TRBV4-1; D unresolved. Germline V gene data show CDR1 as MGHRA and CDR2 as YSYEKL. The CDR3 runs to 14 residues. V shed 0 bases and J shed 1 base, with 6 bases lying between them.

There are many counts of this clonotype. The V call is TRBV15, the J call TRBJ2-2, with 10 bases lining up with TRBD2. Germline trimming cut 3 bases from V and 3 bases from J; bases unmatched to any gene: 10. Looked up from germline, CDR1 is LNHNV and CDR2 is YYDKDF (reference sequence). The CDR3 extends over 18 amino acids. The CDR3 region is CATSRDTGTSVDTGELFF. CDR3 bases: TGTGCCACCAGCAGGGATACCGGGACTAGCGTCGACACCGGGGAGCTGTTTTTT.